A single sample is the source of the 28 T cell receptor beta chains below, sequenced in a study of blood T cell repertoires in COVID-19 (dated by TCRdb to the early 2020s). The library was obtained by the immunoSEQ multiplex PCR assay. The source is immuneACCESS, and TCRdb retained only in-frame sequences with V and J called. Part of the clones is not carried over; for the studies checked, unresolved V genes explain less than half of this, and the remainder is unexplained. This sample comprises 90,000 to 150,000 clones, approximately 85% of them detected only once. 11% of the sample rests with the top ten. Sequencing was carried out using peripheral blood. The receptors derive from an elderly man with acute or convalescent COVID-19.

The chain uses TRBV7-2 and TRBJ1-4, with 11 bases identical to TRBD1. The CDR3 totals 16 residues. Germline values: CDR1 SGHTA, CDR2 FQGNSA. Germline trimming cut 6 bases from V and 4 bases from J; bases unmatched to any gene: 7. The CDR3 is CASREGTGGNNEKLFF. CDR3 bases: TGTGCCAGCAGGGAAGGGACAGGGGGAAATAATGAAAAACTGTTTTTT.

The chain recombines TRBV24-1 with TRBJ2-3, with no clear D. Per germline, CDR1 KGHDR and CDR2 SFDVKD. The CDR3 has 14 residues. Trimming left V 0 bases short and J 0 bases short, with 3 bases between. CDR3: CATSDLQSTDTQYF. CDR3 in DNA: TGTGCCACCAGTGATTTGCAGAGCACAGATACGCAGTATTTT.

The chain recombines TRBV25-1 with TRBJ1-2; D possibly corresponds to TRBD1 (5 bases). Germline V lookup: CDR1 MGHDK, CDR2 SYGVNS. The CDR3 totals 15 residues. V lost 1 base and J 3 bases, leaving 12 bases between the germline ends. The CDR3 DNA follows: TGTGCCAGCAGTGAATCCCGAACAGGAGACTATGGCTACACCTTC. It translates to CASSESRTGDYGYTF.

The rearrangement links TRBV25-1 to TRBJ2-6, with 7 bases lining up with TRBD1. Per the germline V gene, CDR1 is MGHDK and CDR2 is SYGVNS. V lost 5 bases, J lost 2 bases, and 12 bases stayed unmatched. The CDR3 is made up of 18 amino acids. CDR3 region: CASSIIGGADAGANVLTF. CDR3 sequence (DNA): TGTGCCAGCAGTATTATAGGGGGCGCAGATGCTGGGGCCAACGTCCTGACTTTC.

The CDR3 sequence is CSVSSGSYEQYF. Written as DNA, the CDR3 is TGCAGCGTCTCTAGCGGGTCTTACGAGCAGTACTTC. The rearrangement uses TRBV29-1 and TRBJ2-7; TRBD2 matches at 8 bases. The CDR3 covers 12 residues. Germline CDR1 is SQVTM and CDR2 is ANQGSEA. J gave up 4 bases and V 6 bases, and 5 bases lay outside the gene matches.

The chain carries TRBV5-4 and TRBJ2-5, with D possibly matching TRBD2 (5 bases). CDR1 and CDR2 (germline): SGHNT, YYREEE (reference sequence). Between the trimmed V and J ends, which lost 4 bases and 2 bases, there was a span of 15 bases. This CDR3 is 15 amino acids long. DNA for the CDR3: TGTGCCAGCAGCCCCCCGAGGGCGGGTCAAGAGACCCAGTACTTC. Amino acid sequence: CASSPPRAGQETQYF.

The J gene is TRBJ2-7, the V gene TRBV11-2, with a possible D match to TRBD1 (5 bases). The ends were cut back, 1 base at V and 4 bases at J, with 11 bases in the middle. Germline V gene data show CDR1 as SGHAT and CDR2 as FQNNGV. The CDR3 runs 14 residues. The CDR3 region is CASSLVPGSYEQYF. CDR3 DNA: TGTGCCAGCAGCTTAGTGCCAGGGTCGTACGAGCAGTACTTC.

The chain joins TRBV28 to TRBJ1-5; D uncertain. V lost 4 bases and J lost 5, with 6 bases in between. There are 12 residues in the CDR3. Germline V gene lookup returns CDR1 MDHEN and CDR2 SYDVKM. CDR3 nucleotide sequence: TGTGCCAGCAGTTCGAGAGATCAGCCCCAGCATTTT. Translating it yields CASSSRDQPQHF.

This clone turned up a few times. The CDR3 bases are TGTGCCAGCAGCGTAGGTCGGGGGGATTCACCCCTCCACTTT. Protein sequence: CASSVGRGDSPLHF. This rearrangement joins TRBV9 to TRBJ1-6; possibly TRBD1 for D (5 bases). CDR3 length: 14 amino acids. The germline V gene has CDR1 SGDLS and CDR2 YYNGEE. Trimming pared 0 bases from V and 8 bases from J, leaving 9 bases between.

The genes are TRBV7-2 and TRBJ2-7; TRBD2 is a possible D gene (5 bases). The V gene lost 5 bases and the J gene lost 3 bases, with 17 bases spanning the gap. Germline CDR1 is SGHTA and CDR2 is FQGNSA. The CDR3 extends over 15 amino acids. CDR3 nucleotides: TGTGCCAGCAGCCTACCGGAGAGGGCCGGCTACGAGCAGTACTTC. It codes for CASSLPERAGYEQYF.

V and J are TRBV14 and TRBJ2-5; D may be TRBD2 (6 bases). V shed 1 base and J shed 1 base, with 10 bases lying between them. CDR1 is SGHDN, CDR2 FVKESK, per germline. CDR3 length: 15 amino acids. The CDR3 nucleotides read TGTGCCAGCAGCCAAGGTGGTAGCGGCCAAGAGACCCAGTACTTC. Translation gives CASSQGGSGQETQYF.

The chain has TRBV29-1 and TRBJ2-7, with a possible D match to TRBD1 (6 bases). This CDR3 has 12 residues. V was pared by 7 bases and J by 2 bases, with 12 bases between. From germline, CDR1 is SQVTM and CDR2 ANQGSEA. The CDR3 region has the DNA TGCAGCGCCGCACAGGGAGCCTACGAGCAGTACTTC. This encodes CSAAQGAYEQYF.

This clone was seen a few times. The chain has TRBV3-1 (or the pseudogene TRBV3-2) and TRBJ1-4; D remains unclear. The CDR3 covers 14 residues. Germline V gene lookup returns CDR1 LGHDT and CDR2 YNNKEL (reference sequence). V was cut by 2 bases and J by 4 bases, with 8 bases left in between. The CDR3 loop is CASSQNRYNEKLFF. The CDR3 nucleotides read TGTGCCAGCAGCCAAAACAGATATAATGAAAAACTGTTTTTT.

The CDR3: CASSPNFEGYGYTF. In nucleotides, the CDR3 is TGTGCCAGCAGCCCTAACTTTGAGGGCTATGGCTACACCTTC. The chain carries TRBV7-9 and TRBJ1-2; unclear D gene. This CDR3 region has 14 residues. The ends were cut back, 5 bases at V and 4 bases at J, with 14 bases in the middle. The germline V gene encodes CDR1 SEHNR and CDR2 FQNEAQ (reference sequence).

V and J are TRBV11-2 and TRBJ2-7, with 14 bases lining up with TRBD2. CDR1 is SGHAT, CDR2 FQNNGV, per germline. The trim removed 5 bases at V and 0 bases at J, leaving 3 bases unmatched. This CDR3 contains 16 residues. The CDR3 loop is CASSRLAGGSSYEQYF. CDR3 DNA sequence: TGTGCCAGCAGCAGACTAGCGGGAGGGTCCTCCTACGAGCAGTACTTC.

The chain joins TRBV28 to TRBJ1-1; 8 positions match TRBD1. The CDR3 has 14 amino acids. Unmatched junction bases numbered 5, after V lost 7 bases and J lost 1 base. Germline lookup yields CDR1 MDHEN and CDR2 SYDVKM. In DNA, the CDR3 is TGTGCCAGCAATAGGGGACAGGCGAACACTGAAGCTTTCTTT. Amino acids: CASNRGQANTEAFF.

The chain carries TRBV18 and TRBJ2-1; 8 bases match TRBD2. V lost 4 bases to trimming and J lost 1 base; unmatched junction nucleotides: 15. The CDR3 runs 19 residues. Germline CDR1 and CDR2: KGHSH and LQKENI. The DNA of the CDR3 is TGTGCCAGCTCACTCAGACCGGGGACTAGTGCCCATTCCTACAATGAGCAGTTCTTC. Its protein is CASSLRPGTSAHSYNEQFF.

The rearrangement links TRBV9 to TRBJ1-6; D is possibly TRBD1 (6 bases). Per the germline V gene, CDR1 is SGDLS and CDR2 is YYNGEE. This CDR3 contains 19 residues. Trimming pared 4 bases from V and 7 bases from J, leaving 27 bases between. The CDR3 region is CASSSILGQGPNSNSPLHF. CDR3 DNA sequence: TGTGCCAGCAGCTCTATCCTTGGGCAGGGGCCAAACTCAAATTCACCCCTCCACTTT.

V gene TRBV6-5 combines with J gene TRBJ1-2; a weak D match, TRBD1 (6 bases). The CDR3 has 13 amino acids. V lost 6 bases and J 8 bases, leaving 16 bases between the germline ends. Germline V gene sequence: CDR1 MNHEY, CDR2 SVGAGI. The CDR3 is CASSFRGGRGYTF. CDR3 DNA: TGTGCCAGCAGCTTCAGGGGAGGGCGCGGCTACACCTTC.

This chain joins TRBV9 and TRBJ1-1; D remains ambiguous. The CDR3 runs 14 residues. Germline V gives CDR1 SGDLS, CDR2 YYNGEE. V dropped 4 bases and J dropped 3 bases, with 13 bases sitting between them. As DNA, the CDR3 is TGTGCCAGCAGCAAGGCCATGCGGGACACTGAAGCTTTCTTT. Its translation is CASSKAMRDTEAFF.

This clone showed up just a few times. The chain uses TRBV19 and TRBJ1-1, with D possibly TRBD1 on 5 matching bases. V was cut by 5 bases and J by 7 bases, with 14 bases left in between. CDR3 size: 13 residues. The V gene's germline CDR1 is LNHDA and CDR2 SQIVND (reference sequence). The CDR3 DNA follows: TGTGCCAGTAGTTGGACAAAGGGCTTTGAAGCTTTCTTT. Translation gives CASSWTKGFEAFF.

The CDR3 region has the DNA TGTGCCAGCAGCGTAGGGTTAGCGGGGACGGAGGGGCGCGAGCAGTTCTTC. Translation gives CASSVGLAGTEGREQFF. The rearrangement uses TRBV9 and TRBJ2-1; 8 bases line up with TRBD2. The CDR3 has 17 amino acids. Germline lookup yields CDR1 SGDLS and CDR2 YYNGEE. With 0 bases clipped from V and 10 bases from J, the junction kept 15 bases outside the gene matches.

This chain connects TRBV20-1 to TRBJ2-7; D is uncertain. The CDR3 extends over 11 amino acids. Trimming stripped 6 bases from V and 0 bases from J, with 6 bases between. Looked up from germline, CDR1 is DFQATT and CDR2 is SNEGSKA (reference sequence). CDR3: CSAAASYEQYF. CDR3 coding DNA: TGCAGTGCGGCGGCCTCCTACGAGCAGTACTTC.

This chain uses TRBV19 with TRBJ1-2, with D perhaps matching TRBD1 (6 bases). V was shortened by 3 bases and J by 7 bases, with 12 bases between the two germline ends. CDR1 is LNHDA and CDR2 is SQIVND in the germline V gene (reference sequence). The CDR3 extends over 13 amino acids. As DNA, the CDR3 is TGTGCCAGTAGTATCGGCAGAGGGGGTGGCTACACCTTC. Translating gives CASSIGRGGGYTF. The full variable domain, its missing parts supplied by reference TRBV19 and TRBJ1-2, is DGGITQSPKYLFRKEGQNVTLSCEQNLNHDAMYWYRQDPGQGLRLIYYSQIVNDFQKGDIAEGYSVSREKKESFPLTVTSAQKNPTAFYLCASSIGRGGGYTFGSGTRLTVV.

V usage is TRBV19 and J usage is TRBJ1-2; 7 bases agree with TRBD1. This CDR3 has 15 amino acids. V shed 5 bases, J shed 6 bases, and the junction held 12 bases outside the gene matches. Per germline, CDR1 LNHDA and CDR2 SQIVND (reference sequence). CDR3 amino acids: CASSVDRAPRNGYTF. In DNA, the CDR3 is TGTGCCAGTAGTGTCGACAGGGCCCCGAGAAATGGCTACACCTTC.

This chain links TRBV5-5 with TRBJ2-7; no reliable D call. The V gene lost 4 bases and the J gene lost 5 bases, with 7 bases spanning the gap. Germline CDR1 SGHKS, CDR2 YYEKEE (reference sequence). This CDR3 has 11 amino acids. The CDR3 is CASSGGHEQYF. DNA for the CDR3: TGTGCCAGCAGCGGCGGCCACGAGCAGTACTTC. The full variable domain, in which reference TRBV5-5 and TRBJ2-7 provide the parts outside the CDR3, is DAGVTQSPTHLIKTRGQQVTLRCSPISGHKSVSWYQQVLGQGPQFIFQYYEKEERGRGNFPDRFSARQFPNYSSELNVNALLLGDSALYLCASSGGHEQYFGPGTRLTVT.

The chain joins TRBV18 to TRBJ2-1, with 7 positions matching TRBD1. V dropped 6 bases and J dropped 4; count of bases not matched to a gene: 6. CDR3 length: 14 amino acids. Germline assignment: CDR1 KGHSH and CDR2 LQKENI. The CDR3 DNA follows: TGTGCCAGCTCCGACAGGGCCGCATACAATGAGCAGTTCTTC. It is translated as CASSDRAAYNEQFF. The full variable domain, its missing parts supplied by reference TRBV18 and TRBJ2-1, is NAGVMQNPRHLVRRRGQEARLRCSPMKGHSHVYWYRQLPEEGLKFMVYLQKENIIDESGMPKERFSAEFPKEGPSILRIQQVVRGDSAAYFCASSDRAAYNEQFFGPGTRLTVL.

This clone has more than one count but fewer than ten. The chain couples TRBV9 to TRBJ1-2; a weak D match, TRBD1 (6 bases). Trimming shortened V by 3 bases and J by 2 bases, and 23 bases separated the two germline ends. The CDR3 contains 18 residues. CDR1 SGDLS and CDR2 YYNGEE come from the germline V gene. The CDR3 DNA reads TGTGCCAGCAGCGCCTCCTATCGGGGGGCCCAGCGGAACTATGGCTACACCTTC. Protein: CASSASYRGAQRNYGYTF.